A selection of T cell receptor beta chains follows, all from one sample in a study of CD8+CD57+ T cells in acquired aplastic anemia. TCRdb redid the calling of the reads with MiXCR, one entry per CDR3 protein. This sample yields about 270,000 distinct CDR3 sequences, of which 55% to 65% are seen a single time; 7.5% to 9% belongs to the top ten. Material: sorted CD4+, CD8+, or CD8+CD57+ T cells (not recorded which) from PBMCs. The receptors were gathered from a human donor with severe aplastic anemia or a healthy control (not recorded which). The CDR3 runs from the conserved cysteine through the conserved F or W. Each record gives: J gene, V gene, clone size, D gene, CDR3 protein, CDR3 DNA. The D gene is left open where the match is weak. The size of a clone is reported for some rows only, either as once, few or many, or as a class for expanded clones.

TRBJ2-7 | TRBV11-2 | NA | NA | CASSLPRDNSYEQYF | TGTGCCAGCAGCTTGCCCCGGGACAACAGTTACGAGCAGTACTTC
TRBJ1-2 | TRBV12-3/TRBV12-4 | many | NA | CASSPLGGGPYGYTF | TGTGCCAGCAGTCCCCTGGGGGGCGGACCCTATGGCTACACCTTC
TRBJ2-7 | TRBV5-1 | NA | NA | CASSARGTSYEQYF | TGCGCCAGCAGCGCTCGGGGGACCTCCTACGAGCAGTACTTC
TRBJ2-1 | TRBV7-6 | NA | TRBD2 | CASSLSGGTPYNEQFF | TGTGCCAGCAGCCTTAGCGGGGGCACCCCCTACAATGAGCAGTTCTTC
TRBJ1-4 | TRBV4-3 | few | NA | CASSPASATNEKLFF | TGCGCCAGCAGTCCTGCCTCTGCAACTAATGAAAAACTGTTTTTT
TRBJ1-3 | TRBV20-1 | NA | NA | CSARAPDSFTIYF | TGCAGTGCTAGAGCCCCGGACAGTTTCACTATATATTTT
TRBJ2-5 | TRBV15 | NA | TRBD2 | CATSREAGGIETQYF | TGTGCCACCAGCAGAGAAGCGGGAGGGATAGAGACCCAGTACTTC
TRBJ2-7 | TRBV20-1 | NA | NA | CSADLGSEQYF | TGCAGTGCTGATTTAGGGTCCGAGCAGTACTTC
TRBJ1-2 | TRBV7-9 | NA | NA | CASSSPGADYGYAF | TGTGCCAGCAGCTCGCCCGGGGCCGACTATGGCTACGCCTTC
TRBJ2-1 | TRBV7-6 | NA | NA | CASSLGNSYNEQFF | TGTGCCAGCAGCTTAGGTAACTCCTACAATGAGCAGTTCTTC
TRBJ1-3 | TRBV7-9 | NA | NA | CASSQDTAGNTIYF | TGTGCCAGCAGCCAAGACACAGCTGGAAACACCATATATTTT
TRBJ2-1 | TRBV7-2 | many | NA | CASSLVPAYEQFF | TGTGCCAGCAGCTTAGTTCCGGCCTATGAGCAGTTCTTC
TRBJ2-5 | TRBV6-2/TRBV6-3 | many | NA | CASSYWAGRETQYF | TGTGCCAGCAGTTACTGGGCAGGGAGGGAGACCCAGTACTTC
TRBJ1-1 | TRBV10-3 | NA | TRBD1 | CAISERSTGSTEAFF | TGTGCCATCAGTGAGAGGTCGACAGGGAGCACTGAAGCTTTCTTT
TRBJ2-7 | TRBV5-1 | NA | NA | CASSLGQAGEQYF | TGCGCCAGCAGCTTGGGGCAGGCGGGTGAGCAGTACTTC
TRBJ1-2 | TRBV29-1 | NA | NA | CSVRGDGDYGYTF | TGCAGCGTTAGGGGGGACGGAGACTATGGCTACACCTTC
TRBJ1-2 | TRBV25-1 | few | NA | CASSGDAATWSGYTF | TGTGCCAGCAGTGGGGATGCAGCTACTTGGTCTGGCTACACCTTC
TRBJ2-3 | TRBV20-1 | NA | NA | CSASPGGDHTDTQYF | TGCAGTGCTAGCCCGGGCGGGGACCACACAGATACGCAGTATTTT
TRBJ2-2 | TRBV7-8 | NA | TRBD1 | CASSQRWGQGNTGELFF | TGTGCCAGCAGCCAGCGCTGGGGACAGGGGAACACCGGGGAGCTGTTTTTT
TRBJ2-5 | TRBV28 | many | NA | CASKRVRGQETQYF | TGTGCCAGCAAAAGGGTTAGGGGCCAAGAGACCCAGTACTTC
TRBJ2-7 | TRBV7-9 | NA | TRBD2 | CASRRTSGGEQYF | TGTGCCAGCAGGAGGACTAGCGGGGGGGAGCAGTACTTC
TRBJ2-5 | TRBV24-1 | NA | TRBD1 | CATSRSDRGRAETQYF | TGTGCCACCAGCAGAAGTGACAGGGGGCGCGCAGAGACCCAGTACTTC
TRBJ2-6 | TRBV25-1 | NA | TRBD2 | CASSVAPREGSGANVLTF | TGTGCCAGCAGCGTAGCCCCCAGGGAGGGCTCTGGGGCCAACGTCCTGACTTTC
TRBJ2-7 | TRBV10-3 | NA | NA | CAISENTGTSDEQYF | TGTGCCATCAGTGAAAACACAGGGACGAGTGACGAGCAGTACTTC
TRBJ2-2 | TRBV15 | NA | NA | CATADTGGLFF | TGTGCCACCGCAGACACCGGGGGGCTGTTTTTT
TRBJ1-1 | TRBV28 | NA | NA | CASTASVRGTEAFF | TGTGCCAGCACCGCGTCGGTGCGGGGCACTGAAGCTTTCTTT
TRBJ2-3 | TRBV20-1 | NA | NA | CSAEGGADTQYF | TGCAGTGCTGAGGGGGGGGCCGATACGCAGTATTTT
TRBJ1-5 | TRBV15 | few | NA | CATSRDGQPQHF | TGTGCCACCAGCAGAGACGGTCAGCCCCAGCATTTT
TRBJ2-3 | TRBV19 | many | NA | CASRGAGADTQYF | TGTGCCAGTAGGGGGGCGGGGGCAGATACGCAGTATTTT
TRBJ2-5 | TRBV5-1 | many | NA | CASSFTGRGHQETQYF | TGCGCCAGCAGCTTTACCGGGCGGGGGCACCAAGAGACCCAGTACTTC
TRBJ2-7 | TRBV10-3 | once | NA | CAIRENSENQYF | TGTGCCATCAGGGAAAACTCGGAGAACCAGTACTTC
TRBJ1-6 | TRBV27 | NA | NA | CASSRRVWAPLHF | TGTGCCAGCAGTCGCAGGGTCTGGGCACCCCTCCACTTT
TRBJ2-7 | TRBV7-7 | NA | NA | CASLVAGFGEQYF | TGTGCTAGTCTGGTTGCAGGGTTTGGCGAGCAGTACTTC
TRBJ2-7 | TRBV2 | NA | NA | CASRGLGQAYEQYF | TGTGCCAGCAGGGGGCTTGGCCAAGCCTACGAGCAGTACTTC
TRBJ1-5 | TRBV20-1 | NA | NA | CSARFSGSNQPQHF | TGCAGTGCTAGGTTTTCAGGTAGCAATCAGCCCCAGCATTTT
TRBJ2-5 | TRBV7-7 | many | TRBD2 | CASSLARAGRQETQYF | TGTGCTAGCAGCTTAGCTAGAGCGGGGAGGCAAGAGACCCAGTACTTC
TRBJ2-1 | TRBV7-9 | NA | NA | CASSPTSRRDKNEQFF | TGTGCCAGCAGCCCCACTAGCAGGAGGGATAAAAATGAGCAGTTCTTC